This T cell receptor (beta chain) was identified during a study of spatial heterogeneity in lung cancer. Looking at the study overall: Raw reads contained each unique TCR and UMI combination more than ten times on average. Study-wide results and limits: Ubiquitous expanded tumor TCRs were observed in blood more at resection than follow-up.

Using its own MiXCR run on the 5' RACE reads, TCRdb lists one record per CDR3 protein. The sample has around 120,000 distinct CDR3 sequences; 9% to 15% are singletons. This clonotype was detected only a few times. The antigen remains unidentified. Trimming pared 0 bases from V and 2 bases from J, leaving 7 bases between. The CDR3 is made up of 14 amino acids. Germline V gene lookup returns CDR1 SGDLS and CDR2 YYNGEE. This sample's time point: blood at routine non-recurrence follow-up after resection. Without sorting, whole RNA was sequenced from tumor, nontumor lung or frozen PBMC. The chain joins TRBV9 to TRBJ2-3; D is unresolved. This sequence was found in a male donor with early-stage non-small cell lung cancer. The sample here was PBMCs, taken at follow-up. DNA for the CDR3: TGTGCCAGCAGCGTAGATGGGTTCACAGATACGCAGTATTTT. This sequence encodes CASSVDGFTDTQYF.